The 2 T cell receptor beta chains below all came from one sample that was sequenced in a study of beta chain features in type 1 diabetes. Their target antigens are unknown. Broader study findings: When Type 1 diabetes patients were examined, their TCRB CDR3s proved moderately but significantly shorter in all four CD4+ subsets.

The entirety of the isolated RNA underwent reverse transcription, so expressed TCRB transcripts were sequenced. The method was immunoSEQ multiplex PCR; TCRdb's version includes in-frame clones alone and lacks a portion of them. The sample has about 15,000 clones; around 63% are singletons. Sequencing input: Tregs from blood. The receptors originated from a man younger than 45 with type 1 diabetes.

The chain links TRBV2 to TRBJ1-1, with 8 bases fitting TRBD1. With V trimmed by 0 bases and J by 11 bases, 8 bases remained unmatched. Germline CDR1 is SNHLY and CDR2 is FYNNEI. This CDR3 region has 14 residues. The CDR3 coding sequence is TGTGCCAGCAGTGAAGCGCTTCAGGGGGCAGGGGCTTTCTTT. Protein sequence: CASSEALQGAGAFF.

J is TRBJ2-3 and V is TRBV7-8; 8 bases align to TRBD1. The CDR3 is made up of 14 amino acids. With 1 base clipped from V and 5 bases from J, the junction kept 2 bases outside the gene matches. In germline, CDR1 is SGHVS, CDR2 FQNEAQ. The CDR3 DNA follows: TGTGCCAGCAGCTTAGGAACAGGGGGAGATACGCAGTATTTT. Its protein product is CASSLGTGGDTQYF.